In its sample, the clone carrying this T cell receptor (beta chain) was seen once. As originally analysed: Scientists estimated how many nucleated cells there were by amplifying reference gene primers. Measured with immunoSEQ multiplex PCR; TCRdb has only the in-frame clones, and not every one. That table is the source of V, J and clone size, and D and trimming were worked out from the DNA. The table includes 60,000 to 80,000 clones, roughly 92% detected once. CDR1 is MGHDK, CDR2 SYGVNS, per germline. Trimming pared 2 bases from V and 1 base from J, leaving 8 bases between. This CDR3 contains 14 residues. This sample stems from a study of blood T cell repertoires in COVID-19.

J is TRBJ1-1 and V is TRBV25-1; tentative D call: TRBD1 (5 bases). The sample comprised peripheral blood. This sequence originates from a human donor in a cohort sampled during active COVID-19. The CDR3 DNA reads TGTGCCAGCAGTGAAACTGGACAGAACACTGAAGCTTTCTTT. Its translation: CASSETGQNTEAFF. Based on the CDR3 plus reference TRBV25-1 and TRBJ1-1, the full variable domain is EADIYQTPRYLVIGTGKKITLECSQTMGHDKMYWYQQDPGMELHLIHYSYGVNSTEKGDLSSESTVSRIRTEHFPLTLESARPSHTSQYLCASSETGQNTEAFFGQGTRLTVV.